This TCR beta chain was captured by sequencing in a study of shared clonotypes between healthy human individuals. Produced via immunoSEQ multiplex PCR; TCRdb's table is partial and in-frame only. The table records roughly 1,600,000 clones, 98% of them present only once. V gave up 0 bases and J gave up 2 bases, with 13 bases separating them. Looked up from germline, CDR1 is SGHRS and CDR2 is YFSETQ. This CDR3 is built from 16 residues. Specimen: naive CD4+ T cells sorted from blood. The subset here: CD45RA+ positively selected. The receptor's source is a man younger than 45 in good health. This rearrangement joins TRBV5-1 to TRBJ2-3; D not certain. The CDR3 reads CASSLAVAEFTDTQYF. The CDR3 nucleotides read TGCGCCAGCAGCTTGGCAGTAGCCGAGTTCACAGATACGCAGTATTTT.